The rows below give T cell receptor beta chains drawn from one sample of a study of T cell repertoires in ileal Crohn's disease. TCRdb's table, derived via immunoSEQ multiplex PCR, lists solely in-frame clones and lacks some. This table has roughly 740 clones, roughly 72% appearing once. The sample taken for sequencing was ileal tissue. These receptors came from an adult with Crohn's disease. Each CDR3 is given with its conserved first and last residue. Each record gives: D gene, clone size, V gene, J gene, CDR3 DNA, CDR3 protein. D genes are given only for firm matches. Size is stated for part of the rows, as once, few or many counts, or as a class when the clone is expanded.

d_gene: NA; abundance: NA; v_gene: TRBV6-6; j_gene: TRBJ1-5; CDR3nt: TGTGCCAGCAGGGAAGGGGGTGACAATCAGCCCCAGCATTTT; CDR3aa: CASREGGDNQPQHF
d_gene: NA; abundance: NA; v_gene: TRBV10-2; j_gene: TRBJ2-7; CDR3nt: TGCGCCACCTCATTAGCCCTACGTGAGCAGTACTTC; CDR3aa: CATSLALREQYF
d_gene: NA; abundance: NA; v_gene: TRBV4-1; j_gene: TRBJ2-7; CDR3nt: TGCGCCAGCAGCCAAGCGGACAGCTACTACGAGCAGTACTTC; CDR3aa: CASSQADSYYEQYF
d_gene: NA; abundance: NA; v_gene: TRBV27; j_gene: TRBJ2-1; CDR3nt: TGTGCCAGCAGTCCGGGGACTGGTAAGCAGTTCTTC; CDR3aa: CASSPGTGKQFF
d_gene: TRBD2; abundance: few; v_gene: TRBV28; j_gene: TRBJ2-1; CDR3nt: TGTGCCAGTCGCCTAGCGGGTATCAATGAGCAGTTCTTC; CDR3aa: CASRLAGINEQFF
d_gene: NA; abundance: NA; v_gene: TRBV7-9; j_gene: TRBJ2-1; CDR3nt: TGTGCCAGCAGTCACTCCCTGGCGGACAACAATGAGCAGTTCTTC; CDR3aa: CASSHSLADNNEQFF
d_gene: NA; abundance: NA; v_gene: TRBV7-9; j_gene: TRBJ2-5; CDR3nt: TGTGCCAGCAGCTCTACTCGCGGGTGGCAAGAGACCCAGTACTTC; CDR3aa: CASSSTRGWQETQYF
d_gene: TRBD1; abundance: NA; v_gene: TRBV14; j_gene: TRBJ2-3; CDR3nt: TGTGCCAGCAGCCAAGACCCGGGACAGGGTTATTCAGGAAGCACAGATACGCAGTATTTT; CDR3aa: CASSQDPGQGYSGSTDTQYF
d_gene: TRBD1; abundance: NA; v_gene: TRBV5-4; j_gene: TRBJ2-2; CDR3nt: TGTGCCAGCAGTTATTACAGGGGTACCGGGGAGCTGTTTTTT; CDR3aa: CASSYYRGTGELFF
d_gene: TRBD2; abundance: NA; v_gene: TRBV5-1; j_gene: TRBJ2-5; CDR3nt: TGCGCCAGCAGCGGCGGCGGGAGGCCCCAAGAGACCCAGTACTTC; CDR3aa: CASSGGGRPQETQYF
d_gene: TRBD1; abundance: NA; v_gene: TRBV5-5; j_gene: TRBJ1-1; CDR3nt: TGTGCCAGCAGCTCAGAGGGGGCAAGGAGGAGGACTGAAGCTTTCTTT; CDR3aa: CASSSEGARRRTEAFF
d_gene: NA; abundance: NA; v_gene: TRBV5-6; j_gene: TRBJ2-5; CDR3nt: TGTGCCAGCAGCTTCCAGGGGTGGGAGACCCAGTACTTC; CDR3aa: CASSFQGWETQYF
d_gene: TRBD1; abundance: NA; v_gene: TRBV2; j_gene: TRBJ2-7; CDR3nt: TGTGCCAGCAGTGAACCCACAGGGGTCTCCTCTTACGAGCAGTACTTC; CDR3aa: CASSEPTGVSSYEQYF
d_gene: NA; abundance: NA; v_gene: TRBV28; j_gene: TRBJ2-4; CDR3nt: TGTGCCAGCAGTACCTTAGAAAACATTCAGTACTTC; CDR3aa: CASSTLENIQYF
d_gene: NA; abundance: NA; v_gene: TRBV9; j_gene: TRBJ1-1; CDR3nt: TGTGCCAGCAGCGTAGCTGGATCCGGTAGCGCTGAAGCTTTCTTT; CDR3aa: CASSVAGSGSAEAFF
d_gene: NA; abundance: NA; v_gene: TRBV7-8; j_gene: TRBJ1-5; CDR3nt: TGTGCCAGCAGCTTAGGTGGGGCAGGGTGGAGCAATCAGCCCCAGCATTTT; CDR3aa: CASSLGGAGWSNQPQHF
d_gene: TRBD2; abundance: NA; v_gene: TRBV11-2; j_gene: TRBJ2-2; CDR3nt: TGTGCCAGCAGCTCTCATGCGGGGGTGAACACCGGGGAGCTGTTTTTT; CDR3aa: CASSSHAGVNTGELFF
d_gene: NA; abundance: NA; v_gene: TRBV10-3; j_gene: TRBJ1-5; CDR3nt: TGTGCCATCAGTCCAACAGACAGCTTCAATCAGCCCCAGCATTTT; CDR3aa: CAISPTDSFNQPQHF
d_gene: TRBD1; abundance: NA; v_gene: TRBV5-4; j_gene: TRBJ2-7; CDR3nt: TGTGCCAGCAGTCGGGACAGGGGCCACGAGCAGTACTTC; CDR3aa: CASSRDRGHEQYF
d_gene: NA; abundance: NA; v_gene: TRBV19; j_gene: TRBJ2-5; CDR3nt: TGTGCCAGTAGTACCGTGGTAGAGAGGCAAGAGACCCAGTACTTC; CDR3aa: CASSTVVERQETQYF
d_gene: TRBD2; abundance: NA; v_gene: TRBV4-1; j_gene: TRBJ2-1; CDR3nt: TGCGCCAGCAGCCAGATAGCCCCTAGCGGGAGTAACAATGAGCAGTTCTTC; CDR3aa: CASSQIAPSGSNNEQFF
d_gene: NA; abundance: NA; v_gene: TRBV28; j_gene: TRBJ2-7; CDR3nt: TGTGCCAGTCGGGTAGCGAACTCCTACGAGCAGTACTTC; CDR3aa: CASRVANSYEQYF
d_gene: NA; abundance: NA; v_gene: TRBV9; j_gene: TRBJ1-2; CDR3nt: TGTGCCAGCAGCGGAGGACGGGGCTATGGCTACACCTTC; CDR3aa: CASSGGRGYGYTF
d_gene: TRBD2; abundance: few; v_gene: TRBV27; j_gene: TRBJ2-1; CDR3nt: TGTGCCAGCCGGGGCGGGAGCTCCTACAATGAGCAGTTCTTC; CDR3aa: CASRGGSSYNEQFF